The following is a TCR beta chain sequence with its context. Its specificity is unknown. Profiled with immunoSEQ multiplex PCR; TCRdb holds only in-frame clones, not every one. The sample lists about 400,000 clones, about 89% occurring once. The data are from a study of Ad26.COV2.S vaccination and SARS-CoV-2 variants. CDR1 is MNHEY and CDR2 is SVGEGT in the germline V gene. V lost 0 bases to trimming and J lost 3 bases, with 6 bases between them. The CDR3 length is 13 residues. Documented treatment: some 20 received Ad26.COV2.S at low or high dose, single or two shots; roughly five received placebo; per-sample allocation not given. Sample collection was performed on day 63 after the first vaccine or placebo injection. Study conclusions and caveats: It is possible that the TCR breadth and depth analyses underestimated the total T cell responses.

V gene TRBV6-2 or TRBV6-3 combines with J gene TRBJ2-7, with D unclear. Sample: peripheral blood, taken in a trial of Ad26.COV2.S vaccine versus placebo. The sequence derives from a person between 18 and 59 years old who received the Ad26.COV2.S COVID-19 vaccine or a placebo. The CDR3 region is CASSYSLNYEQYF. CDR3 bases: TGTGCCAGCAGTTACTCACTGAACTACGAGCAGTACTTC.